These T cell receptor beta chains were read from a single sample in a study of blood T cells in healthy people across ages. TCRdb reanalysed the 5' RACE reads using MiXCR and keeps one entry per CDR3 protein. Of some 700,000 distinct CDR3 sequences in the sample, roughly 41% were seen once. The sample was blood. The receptor set was obtained from a woman aged 55-69 years in good health. Each CDR3 is given with its conserved first and last residue. The order of the fields is CDR3 length, clone size, J gene, V gene, D gene, CDR3 DNA, CDR3 protein. D genes are given only for firm matches. Size is omitted from some rows. Given values are once, few, many or a class for expanded clones.

14 - TRBJ2-2 TRBV12-3/TRBV12-4 - TGTGCCAGCAGTTTATCCCCAGAGACCGGGGAGCTGTTTTTT CASSLSPETGELFF
12 - TRBJ1-2 TRBV29-1 - TGCAGCGTCGGGTCCTGGGGCTATGGCTACACCTTC CSVGSWGYGYTF
12 few TRBJ1-2 TRBV20-1 - TGCAGTGCCTCCCAGTGGGACTATGGCTACACCTTC CSASQWDYGYTF
16 - TRBJ2-2 TRBV29-1 TRBD2 TGCAGCGTCCCGAAACTAGCGGGAGGCCCCACCGGGGAGCTGTTTTTT CSVPKLAGGPTGELFF
13 - TRBJ1-2 TRBV6-5 - TGTGCCAGCCAAGCCCCAGGGACCTATGGCTACACCTTC CASQAPGTYGYTF
15 - TRBJ1-3 TRBV12-3/TRBV12-4 - TGTGCCAGCAATCCCTTGGAGAACTCTGGAAACACCATATATTTT CASNPLENSGNTIYF
11 - TRBJ2-5 TRBV29-1 - TGCAGCGTTCGTAGTATGGAGACCCAGTACTTC CSVRSMETQYF
15 once TRBJ1-4 TRBV3-1 - TGTGCCAGCAGCCAAGTGGGGGGGCCTAATGAAAAACTGTTTTTT CASSQVGGPNEKLFF
12 - TRBJ2-1 TRBV25-1 - TGTGCCAGCAGTGAGCGTTTTAATGAGCAGTTCTTC CASSERFNEQFF
15 - TRBJ2-7 TRBV20-1 - TGCAGTGCTAGAGAACCGGGACAAAGTCCCTACGAGCAGTACTTC CSAREPGQSPYEQYF
15 - TRBJ2-3 TRBV3-1 - TGTGCCAGCAGCCACGCCGCCGACAGGACAGATACGCAGTATTTT CASSHAADRTDTQYF
16 - TRBJ1-2 TRBV7-2 TRBD1 TGTGCCAGCAGCTCGTCGCCTCAGACAGGGATCCGTGGCTACACCTTC CASSSSPQTGIRGYTF
13 - TRBJ2-7 TRBV20-1 TRBD2 TGCAGTGCTAGGCGGGAGGCCACGTACGAGCAGTACTTC CSARREATYEQYF
18 - TRBJ2-7 TRBV18 TRBD1 TGTGCCAGCTCACCTACCGGGACAGGGAATCTCCTGGCCTACGAGCAGTACTTC CASSPTGTGNLLAYEQYF
16 - TRBJ2-1 TRBV28 TRBD2 TGTGCCAGCAGTTCCGGGACTAGCGGGAGGGCGGATGAGCAGTTCTTC CASSSGTSGRADEQFF
13 few TRBJ2-1 TRBV6-2/TRBV6-3 TRBD2 TGTGCCAGCAGCGATAGCGGGAGCGATGAGCAGTTCTTC CASSDSGSDEQFF
14 - TRBJ2-3 TRBV9 TRBD1 TGTGCCAGCAGCGTAACAGGGGGATGGGATACGCAGTATTTT CASSVTGGWDTQYF
12 - TRBJ2-1 TRBV20-1 TRBD2 TGCAGTGCTAGAGGCCTAGCGGCCGAGCAGTTCTTC CSARGLAAEQFF
13 - TRBJ2-7 TRBV13 TRBD1 TGTGCCAGTAGCAGACAGGGCTTTGGCGAGCAGTACTTC CASSRQGFGEQYF
16 - TRBJ2-1 TRBV14 - TGTGCCAGCAGCCCGCAGACGGTAAGCTCCTACGATGAGCAGTTCTTC CASSPQTVSSYDEQFF
14 - TRBJ2-1 TRBV2 - TGTGCCAGCAGTGAAATGACGGGGAGAGAGACCCAGTTCTTC CASSEMTGRETQFF
14 - TRBJ1-5 TRBV10-3 TRBD1 TGTGCCACCGACGGACAGGGAAGAAATCAGCCCCAGCATTTT CATDGQGRNQPQHF
15 - TRBJ2-5 TRBV9 TRBD1 TGTGCCAGCAACACAGACAGGGTAGAGGTAGAGACCCAGTACTTC CASNTDRVEVETQYF
15 - TRBJ2-1 TRBV29-1 - TGCAGCGTTGAAGATCGTGTGGGCCAGGGCAATGAGCAGTTCTTC CSVEDRVGQGNEQFF
15 many TRBJ2-5 TRBV7-6 - TGTGCCAGCAGCTTAAACCCGGGGGTACAAGAGACCCAGTACTTC CASSLNPGVQETQYF
11 - TRBJ2-5 TRBV3-1 - TGTGCCAGCACGTTGGCCAATGAGCAGTACTTC CASTLANEQYF
15 few TRBJ1-5 TRBV4-2 TRBD1 TGTGCCAGCAGCCAGACACAGGGGTCGTATCAGCCCCAGCATTTT CASSQTQGSYQPQHF
17 few TRBJ2-3 TRBV2 TRBD2 TGTGCCAGCAGCCTCCTGGGCGGAGCGGGGGGGGTAGATACGCAGTATTTT CASSLLGGAGGVDTQYF
13 - TRBJ2-4 TRBV19 - TGTACCAGTAGTTGGGGAGCCAAAAACATTCAGTACTTC CTSSWGAKNIQYF
14 - TRBJ1-6 TRBV27 TRBD1 TGTGCCAGCAGTATCGGACAGGGAGGTTCACCCCTCCACTTT CASSIGQGGSPLHF
14 few TRBJ1-5 TRBV12-3/TRBV12-4 TRBD1 TGTGCCAGCACCGCCGGGACAGGGAATCAGCCCCAGCATTTT CASTAGTGNQPQHF
14 many TRBJ2-7 TRBV12-3/TRBV12-4 - TGTGCCAGCAGTCCCCCGGGCAGCTCCTACGAGCAGTACTTC CASSPPGSSYEQYF
15 - TRBJ2-7 TRBV6-1 TRBD2 TGTGCCAGCAGGATACCGGGACTAGCGGACAATGAGCAGTACTTC CASRIPGLADNEQYF
15 few TRBJ2-3 TRBV24-1 - TGTGCCACCAGTGACCCGACGGGAAACACAGATACGCAGTATTTT CATSDPTGNTDTQYF
14 - TRBJ1-6 TRBV27 - TGTGCCACACTAATTAGTGGGGGACAATCACCCCTCCACTTT CATLISGGQSPLHF
15 many TRBJ2-7 TRBV9 TRBD2 TGTGCCAGCAGCGGTGGACTAGCACGCTCCTACGAGCAGTACTTC CASSGGLARSYEQYF
15 - TRBJ2-5 TRBV5-1 - TGCGCCAGCAGCTTGGGCAGCACGACCCAAGAGACCCAGTACTTC CASSLGSTTQETQYF
15 few TRBJ2-7 TRBV20-1 - TGCAGTGCTAGTAGTCGGGAGGGGGCCTCCTACGAGCAGTACTTC CSASSREGASYEQYF
16 - TRBJ2-6 TRBV4-3 - TGCGCCAGCAGCCAAGACGTCAGCTCTGGGGCCAACGTCCTGACTTTC CASSQDVSSGANVLTF
18 - TRBJ2-1 TRBV5-1 TRBD2 TGCGCCAGCAGCTTGGCCGGCTTAGCGGGGGGCCAAGGGGAGACCCAGTTCTTC CASSLAGLAGGQGETQFF
14 few TRBJ2-3 TRBV29-1 - TGCAGCGTGGCTAGGGGGGCTAGCACAGATACGCAGTATTTT CSVARGASTDTQYF
16 many TRBJ2-5 TRBV29-1 - TGCAGCGTGGACTCCAGTGGAGGGATCGGCAAGGAGACCCAGTACTTC CSVDSSGGIGKETQYF
15 - TRBJ2-7 TRBV6-2/TRBV6-3 TRBD1 TGTGCCAGCAGCATATTCGGGCAGGGGGCGCAGGAGCAGTACTTC CASSIFGQGAQEQYF
13 few TRBJ1-6 TRBV20-1 - TGCAGTGCTAGGCCGGACTACAATTCACCCCTCCACTTT CSARPDYNSPLHF
14 - TRBJ2-5 TRBV12-3/TRBV12-4 - TGTGCCAGCAGTCCACCAAGACTAGGAGAGACCCAGTACTTC CASSPPRLGETQYF
12 - TRBJ1-4 TRBV30 TRBD1 TGTGCCTTGACAGGGGGTTTGTCGGAACTGTTTTTT CALTGGLSELFF
18 few TRBJ2-4 TRBV20-1 TRBD2 TGCAGTGCTAGTGGGGCACTAGCGGGTGGGAGGGCCAAAAACATTCAGTACTTC CSASGALAGGRAKNIQYF
13 few TRBJ2-5 TRBV6-5 - TGTGCCAGCAGTTACACCCGGAGGGAGACCCAGTACTTC CASSYTRRETQYF
14 - TRBJ1-2 TRBV3-1 TRBD1 TGTGCCAGCAGCCAAGGGGCAGGGGGCAATGGCTACACCTTC CASSQGAGGNGYTF
13 - TRBJ2-3 TRBV29-1 - TGCAGCGTTGAAGGGAGGCGCACAGATACGCAGTATTTT CSVEGRRTDTQYF
12 - TRBJ2-1 TRBV19 - TGTGCCGTCCAGGGACTTTACAATGAGCAGTTCTTC CAVQGLYNEQFF
14 - TRBJ1-1 TRBV6-1 - TGTGCCAGCAGCCTATCCACAGAGAACACTGAAGCTTTCTTT CASSLSTENTEAFF
16 - TRBJ2-7 TRBV12-3/TRBV12-4 TRBD2 TGTGCCAGCAGTTTTGGGGGGGGAGCGGGAGTTGGGGAGCAGTACTTC CASSFGGGAGVGEQYF
17 few TRBJ2-5 TRBV6-2/TRBV6-3 - TGTGCCAGCAGTAGGACGAATTCCGGGACTCCACAAGAGACCCAGTACTTC CASSRTNSGTPQETQYF
14 many TRBJ1-2 TRBV20-1 - TGCAGTGCTAAACAGGGTCTCTTGGACTATGGCTACACCTTC CSAKQGLLDYGYTF
14 many TRBJ1-4 TRBV10-3 - TGTGCCATCGGGGACGGTGCAACTAATGAAAAACTGTTTTTT CAIGDGATNEKLFF